This T cell receptor beta chain comes out of a study of cytomegalovirus exposure and HLA in healthy donors. After removal of 5 bases from V and 5 bases from J, the junction contained 12 bases not matched to a gene. Germline CDR1 is SEHNR and CDR2 is FQNEAQ (reference sequence). This CDR3 contains 18 residues. This clone was counted between two and nine times. Its cognate antigen is unknown. The PCR contained 60 Vbeta and 13 Jbeta primers. Only in-frame clones appear in the TCRdb table, and some are missing; sequencing was by immunoSEQ multiplex PCR. This table has tens of thousands of clones, approximately 70% appearing once. Findings and caveats of the study: Most TCR beta V segments were productive about 87% or about 30% of the time in an earlier analysis. The authors later found most CMV-associated TCR beta chains appeared HLA-restricted. Later analysis reportedly placed an Asian-associated ancestry cluster below the roughly 700-donor mean in N-insertions.

This sequence originates from a male donor in good health and CMV-seropositive. J is TRBJ2-2 and V is TRBV7-9; 12 bases are a match to TRBD1. The sample consisted of PBMCs. Here the CDR3 reads CASSPRRGQGAWTGELFF. As DNA, the CDR3 is TGTGCCAGCAGCCCTCGACGGGGACAGGGGGCATGGACCGGGGAGCTGTTTTTT.